This record covers a single TCR beta chain. No antigen is known for it. This sample was taken from a study of beta chain features in type 1 diabetes. Findings and caveats of the study: For Type 1 diabetes patients, all four CD4+ subsets carried TCRB CDR3s that were moderately but significantly shorter.

V was trimmed by 0 bases and J by 5 bases, leaving 14 bases between them. The CDR3 runs to 15 residues. Germline CDR1 is SGHRS and CDR2 is YFSETQ. The study reverse transcribed the entire isolated RNA, so it sequenced expressed TCRB transcripts. The method was immunoSEQ multiplex PCR; TCRdb's version includes in-frame clones alone and lacks a portion of them. Of more than 550,000 clones in the sample, around 15% were seen once. The chain combines TRBV5-1 with TRBJ2-5, with D possibly being TRBD1 (6 bases). The sample consisted of naive CD4+ T cells from blood. The clonotype originates from a man between 18 and 35 years old with type 1 diabetes. CDR3 coding DNA: TGCGCCAGCAGCTTGGATGGGGGCGCCGGGGAGACCCAGTACTTC. Residues: CASSLDGGAGETQYF.